The next 26 T cell receptor beta chains were all read from a single sample in a study of shared clonotypes between healthy human individuals. Clones were read by immunoSEQ multiplex PCR, and TCRdb kept only the in-frame ones, dropping some. This table holds around 2,000,000 clones, about 95% found once. Naive CD8 cells were CD45RO-negative, positively selected for CCR7, excluding terminally differentiated effector memory CD45RA+ cells. The sample was naive CD8+ T cells sorted from blood. These receptors were collected from a man aged 18 to 30 in good health.

The rearrangement uses TRBV27 and TRBJ2-7, with D tentatively TRBD1 or TRBD2 (5 bases each). Germline CDR1 is MNHEY and CDR2 is SMNVEV (reference sequence). The CDR3 loop spans 13 amino acids. Between the trimmed V and J ends, which lost 2 bases and 9 bases, there was a span of 14 bases. The CDR3 region has the DNA TGTGCCAGCAGTTTAGGACCTACTGGGGGGCAGTACTTC. Residues: CASSLGPTGGQYF.

This clone has only one observation. The rearrangement uses TRBV4-1 and TRBJ2-3, with 10 bases matching TRBD2. The CDR3 contains 18 residues. CDR1 MGHRA and CDR2 YSYEKL come from the germline V gene. The J segment lost 5 bases and the V segment lost 1 base, leaving 12 bases of the junction unmatched. CDR3 in DNA: TGCGCCAGCAGCCAAGGGGAGCGGGGGGGGCATTGGGGAGATACGCAGTATTTT. Translation gives CASSQGERGGHWGDTQYF.

This clone was seen only once. The rearrangement uses TRBV13 and TRBJ2-3; 13 bases align to TRBD2. Germline V CDR1 and CDR2: PRHDT, FYEKMQ (reference sequence). CDR3 length equals 16 residues. V trimming: 4 bases; J trimming: 2 bases; junction bases outside the gene matches: 3. The CDR3 sequence: CASSSGLAGHTDTQYF. The CDR3 DNA reads TGTGCCAGCAGCTCGGGACTAGCGGGACACACAGATACGCAGTATTTT.

The chain uses TRBV27 and TRBJ2-5; D is unclear. The CDR3 contains 14 residues. V was cut by 0 bases and J by 6 bases, with 11 bases left in between. Germline CDR1 MNHEY, CDR2 SMNVEV (reference sequence). CDR3 protein: CASSLSGPKKTQYF. The CDR3 DNA is TGTGCCAGCAGTTTATCCGGGCCGAAGAAGACCCAGTACTTC.

The J gene is TRBJ2-5, the V gene TRBV7-6; 14 positions match TRBD2. This CDR3 region has 16 residues. Trimming cost V 4 bases and J 2 bases; bases outside gene matches: 3. CDR1 is SGHVS and CDR2 is FNYEAQ in the germline V gene. Here the CDR3 DNA reads TGTGCCAGCAGCTACGGGACTAGCGGGGGACAAGAGACCCAGTACTTC. Amino acids: CASSYGTSGGQETQYF.

This clone occurred once. The chain carries TRBV5-6 and TRBJ2-7, with D uncertain. Trimming took off 2 bases at V and 0 bases at J, with 12 bases between the two ends. CDR3 length: 15 amino acids. Germline V lookup: CDR1 SGHDT, CDR2 YYEEEE. The CDR3 sequence is CASSFWQSFSYEQYF. CDR3 DNA sequence: TGTGCCAGCAGCTTCTGGCAGTCGTTCTCCTACGAGCAGTACTTC.

The rearrangement links TRBV7-9 to TRBJ2-7, with 9 positions matching TRBD1. V lost 5 bases, J lost 3 bases, and 8 bases stayed unmatched. Germline V gives CDR1 SEHNR, CDR2 FQNEAQ (reference sequence). CDR3 length: 15 amino acids. The CDR3 here is CASSNPGQGFYEQYF. Written as DNA, the CDR3 is TGTGCCAGCAGCAACCCGGGACAGGGTTTCTACGAGCAGTACTTC. The entire variable domain, with the rest obtained from reference TRBV7-9 and TRBJ2-7, is as follows: DTGVSQNPRHKITKRGQNVTFRCDPISEHNRLYWYRQTLGQGPEFLTYFQNEAQLEKSRLLSDRFSAERPKGSFSTLEIQRTEQGDSAMYLCASSNPGQGFYEQYFGPGTRLTVT.

The chain has TRBV7-9 and TRBJ2-3, with D possibly being TRBD2 (6 bases). Germline V gene sequence: CDR1 SEHNR, CDR2 FQNEAQ (reference sequence). The CDR3 is made up of 14 amino acids. V was cut by 7 bases and J by 4 bases, with 15 bases left in between. CDR3 sequence reads: CASNRLAWPDTQYF. DNA of the CDR3: TGTGCCAGCAACCGTCTAGCGTGGCCAGATACGCAGTATTTT.

The chain employs TRBV7-8 and TRBJ1-2; unclear D gene. Germline V gene data show CDR1 as SGHVS and CDR2 as FQNEAQ. This CDR3 comprises 13 residues. V lost 5 bases to trimming and J lost 6 bases, with 13 bases between them. The CDR3 coding sequence is TGTGCCAGCAGCGGGTGGGGTGAAGATGGCTACACCTTC. Amino acids: CASSGWGEDGYTF.

The chain couples TRBV6-1 to TRBJ2-7; tentatively, D is TRBD1 (6 bases). V gave up 2 bases and J gave up 2 bases, with 13 bases separating them. The CDR3 extends over 15 amino acids. CDR1 MNHNS and CDR2 SASEGT come from the germline V gene. The CDR3: CASSEPAGVAYEQYF. As DNA, the CDR3 is TGTGCCAGCAGTGAACCGGCAGGGGTGGCCTACGAGCAGTACTTC.

The chain employs TRBV27 and TRBJ2-7; 11 nucleotides agree with TRBD2. The CDR3 is made up of 15 amino acids. J lost 3 bases, V lost 4 bases, and 5 bases had no gene match. The germline V gene has CDR1 MNHEY and CDR2 SMNVEV (reference sequence). The CDR3 loop is CASSSGTSGYYEQYF. CDR3 nucleotide sequence: TGTGCCAGCAGTTCAGGGACTAGCGGATACTACGAGCAGTACTTC.

V is TRBV7-9 and J is TRBJ2-2, with 9 bases lining up with TRBD2. The junction had 9 bases not matched to a gene; V was cut back by 5 bases and J by 5 bases. The CDR3 runs to 16 residues. Germline CDR1 SEHNR, CDR2 FQNEAQ (reference sequence). CDR3 sequence: CASSLQVGLATGELFF. DNA of the CDR3: TGTGCCAGCAGCCTCCAGGTGGGACTAGCTACCGGGGAGCTGTTTTTT.

V is TRBV29-1 and J is TRBJ2-1; 10 nucleotides match TRBD2. The trim removed 5 bases at V and 3 bases at J, leaving 4 bases unmatched. The CDR3 has 14 residues. The V gene's germline CDR1 is SQVTM and CDR2 ANQGSEA. The DNA for the CDR3 is TGCAGCGTTCAAACTAGCGGGGACTACAATGAGCAGTTCTTC. This gives the protein CSVQTSGDYNEQFF.

The CDR3 spells CASSEAPGNQPQHF. The CDR3 DNA reads TGTGCCAGCAGTGAAGCTCCGGGGAATCAGCCCCAGCATTTT. The rearrangement links TRBV6-1 to TRBJ1-5; D call uncertain. The V end lost 0 bases, the J end lost 4 bases, and 7 bases lay between the germline ends. Germline V gene sequence: CDR1 MNHNS, CDR2 SASEGT. CDR3 length: 14 residues.

The chain carries TRBV9 and TRBJ2-3; D is ambiguous. The germline gives CDR1 SGDLS, CDR2 YYNGEE. This CDR3 has 15 residues. V lost 4 bases, J lost 3 bases, and 15 bases lay in between. CDR3 sequence reads: CASSPRRSTTDTQYF. The CDR3 DNA is TGTGCCAGCAGCCCCCGTCGGAGTACGACAGATACGCAGTATTTT. Drawing the rest from reference TRBV9 and TRBJ2-3, the complete variable domain is DSGVTQTPKHLITATGQRVTLRCSPRSGDLSVYWYQQSLDQGLQFLIQYYNGEERAKGNILERFSAQQFPDLHSELNLSSLELGDSALYFCASSPRRSTTDTQYFGPGTRLTVL.

The chain combines TRBV11-2 with TRBJ2-2, with D hard to call. V dropped 3 bases and J dropped 1 base, with 9 bases sitting between them. Germline V gene data show CDR1 as SGHAT and CDR2 as FQNNGV. This CDR3 has 15 residues. The CDR3 sequence is CASSFLGLNTGELFF. CDR3 DNA sequence: TGTGCCAGCAGCTTTCTTGGGTTGAACACCGGGGAGCTGTTTTTT.

In its sample, this clone was seen once. The chain employs TRBV4-1 and TRBJ1-2; D ambiguous. This CDR3 region has 13 residues. The germline V and J ends were trimmed by 0 bases and 7 bases, with 9 bases remaining between them. The V gene's germline CDR1 is MGHRA and CDR2 YSYEKL. CDR3: CASSQDLETGYTF. The CDR3 DNA reads TGCGCCAGCAGCCAAGATCTAGAGACTGGCTACACCTTC.

This chain joins TRBV6-6 and TRBJ2-7, with TRBD1 identical over 8 bases. Germline lookup yields CDR1 MNHNY and CDR2 SVGAGI (reference sequence). With V trimmed by 4 bases and J by 1 base, 6 bases remained unmatched. The CDR3 is 15 residues long. The CDR3 loop is CASSWGRQGSYEQYF. CDR3 DNA: TGTGCCAGCAGTTGGGGCCGACAGGGGTCCTACGAGCAGTACTTC.

The V and J genes are TRBV15 and TRBJ2-7; D is uncertain. The V gene's germline CDR1 is LNHNV and CDR2 YYDKDF (reference sequence). V lost 5 bases and J lost 0, with 11 bases in between. This CDR3 has 14 amino acids. The CDR3 reads CATSDRARSYEQYF. CDR3 coding DNA: TGTGCCACCAGCGATCGGGCCCGCTCCTACGAGCAGTACTTC.

The chain is built from TRBV7-9 and TRBJ2-5; D is unresolved. The CDR3 is 14 residues long. V was trimmed by 1 base and J by 1 base, leaving 7 bases between them. Germline CDR1 and CDR2: SEHNR and FQNEAQ (reference sequence). Here the CDR3 DNA reads TGTGCCAGCAGCTTAGAGTACTCCCAAGAGACCCAGTACTTC. Its protein product is CASSLEYSQETQYF.

The CDR3 spells CASSFPLTGDSPLHF. CDR3 in DNA: TGTGCCAGCAGTTTTCCCCTCACAGGGGATTCACCCCTCCACTTT. The chain links TRBV28 to TRBJ1-6, with 7 nucleotides matching TRBD1. V shed 3 bases, J shed 8 bases, and the junction held 7 bases outside the gene matches. CDR1 is MDHEN and CDR2 is SYDVKM in the germline V gene. The CDR3 extends over 15 amino acids. Variable domain in full (rest from reference TRBV28 and TRBJ1-6): DVKVTQSSRYLVKRTGEKVFLECVQDMDHENMFWYRQDPGLGLRLIYFSYDVKMKEKGDIPEGYSVSREKKERFSLILESASTNQTSMYLCASSFPLTGDSPLHFGNGTRLTVT.

This chain connects TRBV6-6 to TRBJ1-2, with TRBD1 identical over 7 bases. From germline, CDR1 is MNHNY and CDR2 SVGAGI (reference sequence). The V segment lost 5 bases and the J segment 5 bases; nucleotides outside the gene matches: 11. This CDR3 comprises 15 residues. The CDR3 DNA reads TGTGCCAGCAGTCCTTCAAGGGGGCTAGGGTATGGCTACACCTTC. Its protein product is CASSPSRGLGYGYTF.

Comment on this clone: Just one base apart from a much larger clone, this may be a read error. The same CDR3 is also encoded by other DNA sequences in this sample. The chain links TRBV11-2 to TRBJ2-7; D ambiguous. Germline CDR1 is SGHAT and CDR2 is FQNNGV. V shed 5 bases and J shed 0 bases, with 2 bases lying between them. This CDR3 contains 11 residues. For the CDR3, the DNA is TGTGCCAGCAGCCGCTCCTACGAGCAGTACTTC. Amino acid sequence: CASSRSYEQYF. Looking up the rest from reference TRBV11-2 and TRBJ2-7 gives the full variable domain: EAGVAQSPRYKIIEKRQSVAFWCNPISGHATLYWYQQILGQGPKLLIQFQNNGVVDDSQLPKDRFSAERLKGVDSTLKIQPAKLEDSAVYLCASSRSYEQYFGPGTRLTVT.

The chain carries TRBV2 and TRBJ1-6; D not certain. The CDR3 runs 14 residues. Looked up from germline, CDR1 is SNHLY and CDR2 is FYNNEI. The V and J ends lost 3 bases and 8 bases respectively, with 11 bases between them. CDR3 DNA sequence: TGTGCCAGCAGTGAGGTAGACACCTATTCACCCCTCCACTTT. It specifies CASSEVDTYSPLHF.

This chain connects TRBV27 to TRBJ2-2, with TRBD1 identical over 8 bases. Germline V gene data show CDR1 as MNHEY and CDR2 as SMNVEV (reference sequence). The CDR3 extends over 16 amino acids. V lost 3 bases and J lost 3; bases outside the gene matches: 6. CDR3 in amino acids: CASSFQLTGDTGELFF. Written as DNA, the CDR3 is TGTGCCAGCAGTTTTCAACTGACAGGGGACACCGGGGAGCTGTTTTTT.

The V and J genes are TRBV10-3 and TRBJ2-1, with D possibly matching TRBD2 (6 bases). This CDR3 has 13 residues. The V gene lost 6 bases and the J gene lost 5 bases, with 11 bases spanning the gap. Germline V gives CDR1 ENHRY, CDR2 SYGVKD. The chain's CDR3 is CAIRTGEDNEQFF. CDR3 sequence (DNA): TGTGCCATCAGGACCGGGGAGGACAATGAGCAGTTCTTC.